The clone carrying this T cell receptor (beta chain) was detected only a few times. Antigen specificity is unknown. Deep level was the assay's run setting. The repertoire was sequenced with immunoSEQ multiplex PCR; TCRdb's copy has only in-frame clones and lacks some. The sample carries around 700,000 clones, 60% to 80% recorded once. This sample stems from a study of shared clonotypes between healthy human individuals. Study-level results: Rarefaction demonstrated incomplete sorted-subset sequencing despite large depth.

The TCR was taken from a woman aged 25 to 39 in good health. The specimen sequenced was memory CD4+ T cells sorted from blood. Stated subset: CD45RA-negative fraction.

The CDR3 coding sequence is TGTGCCAGCAGTCGGACAGGGAGCAATCAGCCCCAGCATTTT. Its protein product is CASSRTGSNQPQHF. The chain has TRBV2 and TRBJ1-5, with TRBD1 matching 8 bases. The germline V gene has CDR1 SNHLY and CDR2 FYNNEI. V shed 5 bases and J 1 base; nucleotides not matched to a gene: 1. The CDR3 covers 14 residues.